This entry lists 29 T cell receptor beta chains sequenced from one sample in a study of T cells in Graves' hyperthyroidism and ophthalmopathy. From RNA transcripts, TCR beta CDR3 regions were amplified. Using the HTBI primer set, a first-round RT-PCR was run on the TCR CDR3. MiXCR was run by TCRdb on the multiplex PCR reads, yielding one entry per CDR3 protein. This sample has 150,000 or so distinct CDR3 sequences; around 21% occur once, and the top ten carry roughly 73%. Material: blood. The origin of the receptors is a woman aged 45 to 65 with Graves' hyperthyroidism that later progressed to Graves' ophthalmopathy.

This clonotype was detected many times. The V call is TRBV2, the J call TRBJ1-2, with a possible D match to TRBD1 (6 bases). The CDR3 loop spans 15 amino acids. Trimming left V 6 bases short and J 4 bases short, with 18 bases between. Germline CDR1 is SNHLY and CDR2 is FYNNEI. The CDR3 here is CASRSRVGGIYGYTF. Written as DNA, the CDR3 is TGTGCCAGCAGGTCCCGGGTGGGGGGCATCTATGGCTACACCTTC.

This clonotype was counted a few times. The rearrangement links TRBV5-1 to TRBJ1-5; maybe TRBD1 (6 bases). The CDR3 is made up of 14 amino acids. Per the germline V gene, CDR1 is SGHRS and CDR2 is YFSETQ. V lost 0 bases to trimming and J lost 7 bases, with 11 bases between them. The CDR3 loop is CASSLAGAGQPQHF. Here the CDR3 DNA reads TGCGCCAGCAGCTTGGCGGGGGCGGGACAGCCCCAGCATTTT.

This clonotype appeared many times. The V gene is TRBV30, the J gene TRBJ2-1, with a weak D call TRBD1 (6 bases). This CDR3 has 19 amino acids. Germline assignment: CDR1 GTSNPN and CDR2 SVGIG (reference sequence). V shed 2 bases and J shed 2 bases, with 25 bases lying between them. CDR3: CAWSRERRIGAGAYNEQFF. CDR3 nucleotide sequence: TGTGCCTGGAGTCGCGAGCGACGGATAGGGGCAGGGGCCTACAATGAGCAGTTCTTC.

This chain connects TRBV28 to TRBJ1-1, with a tentative D call TRBD1 (5 bases). V shed 1 base and J shed 4 bases, with 16 bases lying between them. Per the germline V gene, CDR1 is MDHEN and CDR2 is SYDVKM. There are 16 residues in the CDR3. CDR3 bases: TGTGCCAGCAGTTTATTTTGGGAGACAGATGGCACTGAAGCTTTCTTT. Its translation is CASSLFWETDGTEAFF.

V and J are TRBV28 and TRBJ2-1, with D possibly called TRBD1 or TRBD2 (5 bases each). The V gene lost 6 bases and the J gene lost 4 bases, with 34 bases spanning the gap. The CDR3 runs 21 residues. Germline CDR1 MDHEN, CDR2 SYDVKM. DNA of the CDR3: TGTGCCAGCAGCTTTCCACCGCGCCATGCGGGCAGGGTGGGTACGTACAATGAGCAGTTCTTC. It yields the protein CASSFPPRHAGRVGTYNEQFF.

This clonotype was seen repeatedly, ten times or more. The chain links TRBV29-1 to TRBJ2-7; D is uncertain. V was cut by 1 base and J by 1 base, with 5 bases left in between. The CDR3 extends over 12 amino acids. Looked up from germline, CDR1 is SQVTM and CDR2 is ANQGSEA. CDR3 sequence: CSVEGASYEQYF. The CDR3 coding sequence is TGCAGCGTTGAAGGAGCGTCCTACGAGCAGTACTTC.

This clonotype was counted at least ten times. The chain uses TRBV28 and TRBJ2-7; 12 bases fit TRBD2. Trimming took 5 bases from V and 0 from J; bases not matched to a gene: 2. Per germline, CDR1 MDHEN and CDR2 SYDVKM. CDR3 size: 15 residues. CDR3 DNA: TGTGCCAGCAGTGTGACTAGCGGGAGCTCCTACGAGCAGTACTTC. Amino acid sequence: CASSVTSGSSYEQYF.

The J gene is TRBJ2-1, the V gene TRBV6-7, with 12 bases matching TRBD2. TRBV6-7 is known as an ORF, though its function is uncertain. The CDR3 sequence is 16 residues long. V dropped 5 bases and J dropped 7; count of bases not matched to a gene: 9. In DNA form, the CDR3 reads TGTGCCAGCAGTCAACTAGCGGGAGGTTCCTTAAATGAGCAGTTCTTC. Protein product: CASSQLAGGSLNEQFF.

This clonotype was seen at least ten times. The chain's CDR3 is CSAGLTGAFYEQYF. CDR3 DNA: TGCAGTGCAGGTCTTACGGGGGCCTTCTACGAGCAGTACTTC. The rearrangement joins TRBV20-1 to TRBJ2-7, with D perhaps assigned TRBD1 or TRBD2 (6 bases each). CDR3 length equals 14 residues. V lost 6 bases and J 3 bases, leaving 18 bases between the germline ends. Germline CDR1 is DFQATT and CDR2 is SNEGSKA (reference sequence).

This clonotype has at least ten counts. V and J are TRBV30 and TRBJ1-1; 11 bases are a match to TRBD1. Per germline, CDR1 GTSNPN and CDR2 SVGIG (reference sequence). CDR3 length equals 14 residues. After removal of 2 bases from V and 5 bases from J, the junction contained 4 bases not matched to a gene. The CDR3, as DNA: TGTGCCTGGAGTAAGGGACAGGGGGTGACTGAAGCTTTCTTT. It yields the protein CAWSKGQGVTEAFF.

This clonotype has ten or more counts. As DNA, the CDR3 is TGTGCCAGCAACGACGGACAGAAGAACACTGAAGCTTTCTTT. This codes for CASNDGQKNTEAFF. The chain carries TRBV7-9 and TRBJ1-1; weak D call: TRBD1 (6 bases). This CDR3 spans 14 amino acids. The germline V gene has CDR1 SEHNR and CDR2 FQNEAQ (reference sequence). Trimming removed 7 bases from V and 1 base from J, with 13 bases in between.

In its sample, this clonotype was seen a few times. The V gene is TRBV5-6, the J gene TRBJ2-2; D is possibly TRBD1 (6 bases). The CDR3 length is 15 residues. The germline V and J ends were trimmed by 4 bases and 3 bases, with 13 bases remaining between them. The V gene's germline CDR1 is SGHDT and CDR2 YYEEEE. The CDR3 loop reads CASSEGHLDTGELFF. The CDR3 DNA is TGTGCCAGCAGCGAGGGACATCTGGACACCGGGGAGCTGTTTTTT.

This clonotype was recorded a few times. The rearrangement joins TRBV20-1 to TRBJ2-7; 12 positions agree with TRBD2. There are 15 residues in the CDR3. The J segment lost 0 bases and the V segment lost 3 bases, leaving 3 bases of the junction unmatched. Looked up from germline, CDR1 is DFQATT and CDR2 is SNEGSKA (reference sequence). CDR3: CSASPSGRVSYEQYF. CDR3 sequence (DNA): TGCAGTGCTAGCCCTAGCGGGAGGGTCTCCTACGAGCAGTACTTC.

This chain joins TRBV6-1 and TRBJ2-6; maybe TRBD1 (5 bases). The CDR3 extends over 18 amino acids. CDR1 is MNHNS, CDR2 SASEGT, per germline. Trimming shortened V by 6 bases and J by 0 bases, and 18 bases separated the two germline ends. DNA for the CDR3: TGTGCCAGCAGCGAAAGGGGCCTAATCTCCTCTGGGGCCAACGTCCTGACTTTC. This gives the protein CASSERGLISSGANVLTF.

This clonotype was observed a few times. V gene TRBV5-1 combines with J gene TRBJ2-3; D may match TRBD1 or TRBD2 (5 bases each). V was pared by 7 bases and J by 0 bases, with 12 bases between. This CDR3 region has 14 residues. Germline CDR1 reads SGHRS; CDR2 reads YFSETQ. The CDR3 sequence: CASAGTWSTDTQYF. The CDR3 DNA reads TGCGCCAGCGCCGGGACCTGGAGCACAGATACGCAGTATTTT.

This clonotype showed up just a few times. The chain carries TRBV4-2 and TRBJ1-1; 8 positions match TRBD1. The CDR3 covers 15 residues. CDR1 LGHNA and CDR2 YNFKEQ come from the germline V gene. V dropped 4 bases and J dropped 3; count of bases not matched to a gene: 7. Here the CDR3 DNA reads TGTGCCAGCAGCCCTGGACAGGGTGGTGACACTGAAGCTTTCTTT. Translated, it gives CASSPGQGGDTEAFF.

This clonotype was counted ten times or more. Here the CDR3 DNA reads TGTGCCAGCAGTTTAAGGGGTTGGGAGGCTAATGAAAAACTGTTTTTT. It is translated as CASSLRGWEANEKLFF. The chain employs TRBV27 and TRBJ1-4; D is possibly TRBD1 (5 bases). Trimming took 2 bases from V and 3 from J, leaving 13 bases between them. This CDR3 has 16 residues. Germline loops: CDR1 MNHEY, CDR2 SMNVEV (reference sequence).

This clonotype came up many times. This chain joins TRBV28 and TRBJ2-3; 10 nucleotides match TRBD1. From germline, CDR1 is MDHEN and CDR2 SYDVKM. V was pared by 6 bases and J by 4 bases, with 10 bases of the junction left unmatched. The CDR3 runs to 16 residues. The CDR3 protein is CASRGQGTSPPDTQYF. CDR3 DNA: TGTGCCAGCAGGGGACAGGGGACCTCACCCCCAGATACGCAGTATTTT.

This clonotype was recorded a few times. This chain uses TRBV7-2 with TRBJ2-1; D gene ambiguous. The germline V gene has CDR1 SGHTA and CDR2 FQGNSA. CDR3 length: 15 residues. Trimming took 5 bases from V and 0 from J, leaving 11 bases between them. CDR3 coding DNA: TGTGCCAGCAGCCCGAGCAGGAGCTCCTACAATGAGCAGTTCTTC. It encodes CASSPSRSSYNEQFF.

This clonotype was counted many times. The chain carries TRBV7-9 and TRBJ2-7; TRBD1 matches 7 bases. Germline V gene lookup returns CDR1 SEHNR and CDR2 FQNEAQ (reference sequence). The V gene end was trimmed by 5 bases and the J gene end by 5 bases; junction bases not matched to a gene: 6. CDR3 length: 13 residues. The CDR3 DNA sequence: TGTGCCAGCAGCGAACAGGGGTCCAACGAGCAGTACTTC. Its translation is CASSEQGSNEQYF.

The table lists this clonotype with many counts. The chain is built from TRBV28 and TRBJ2-3, with 8 bases aligning to TRBD2. Germline lookup yields CDR1 MDHEN and CDR2 SYDVKM. This CDR3 has 17 amino acids. With 5 bases clipped from V and 1 base from J, the junction kept 11 bases outside the gene matches. The CDR3 sequence: CASSPVAGLPGTDTQYF. In nucleotides, the CDR3 is TGTGCCAGCAGTCCAGTAGCGGGACTTCCCGGCACAGATACGCAGTATTTT. Based on the CDR3 plus reference TRBV28 and TRBJ2-3, the full variable domain is DVKVTQSSRYLVKRTGEKVFLECVQDMDHENMFWYRQDPGLGLRLIYFSYDVKMKEKGDIPEGYSVSREKKERFSLILESASTNQTSMYLCASSPVAGLPGTDTQYFGPGTRLTVL.

The table lists this clonotype with many counts. This chain joins TRBV6-2 or TRBV6-3 and TRBJ2-1; D remains unclear. Germline V gene data show CDR1 as MNHEY and CDR2 as SVGEGT. This CDR3 contains 15 residues. V lost 2 bases and J 5 bases, leaving 13 bases between the germline ends. DNA for the CDR3: TGTGCCAGCAGTTACCCTGGCGGACCCCACAATGAGCAGTTCTTC. Its translation is CASSYPGGPHNEQFF.

This clonotype was recorded at least ten times. This chain connects TRBV27 to TRBJ1-6; 7 bases are a match to TRBD1. Germline V lookup: CDR1 MNHEY, CDR2 SMNVEV (reference sequence). The trim removed 6 bases at V and 7 bases at J, leaving 9 bases unmatched. The length of the CDR3 is 15 residues. As DNA, the CDR3 is TGTGCCAGCAGCTTGGTGGGACAGCGAAATTCACCCCTCCACTTT. Translating gives CASSLVGQRNSPLHF.

This clonotype was found many times. The chain uses TRBV28 and TRBJ2-1; perhaps TRBD2 as D (6 bases). The germline V gene has CDR1 MDHEN and CDR2 SYDVKM. This CDR3 comprises 13 residues. V dropped 5 bases and J dropped 7 bases, with 12 bases sitting between them. CDR3 nucleotide sequence: TGTGCCAGCAGTCCACTTGGGGGGAATGAGCAGTTCTTC. As protein: CASSPLGGNEQFF.

This clonotype has ten or more counts. The chain employs TRBV6-1 and TRBJ2-7, with TRBD1 as a possible D gene (5 bases). The germline V gene encodes CDR1 MNHNS and CDR2 SASEGT. This CDR3 contains 14 residues. V lost 9 bases and J 2 bases, leaving 17 bases between the germline ends. The CDR3 DNA is TGTGCCAGTTCATGGGGCGGATCGACCTACGAGCAGTACTTC. Protein: CASSWGGSTYEQYF.

This clonotype showed up many times. The CDR3 is CASSAGTGTTNEKLFF. The CDR3 DNA sequence: TGTGCCAGCAGCGCCGGGACAGGGACGACTAATGAAAAACTGTTTTTT. The gene calls are TRBV5-8 and TRBJ1-4; 9 bases are a match to TRBD1. CDR3 size: 16 residues. With V trimmed by 4 bases and J by 2 bases, 6 bases remained unmatched. Germline-derived CDR1 and CDR2 are SGHTS and YDEGEE. Full variable domain (rest looked up from reference TRBV5-8 and TRBJ1-4): EAGVTQSPTHLIKTRGQQATLRCSPISGHTSVYWYQQALGLGLQFLLWYDEGEERNRGNFPPRFSGRQFPNYSSELNVNALELEDSALYLCASSAGTGTTNEKLFFGSGTQLSVL.

This clonotype has at least ten counts. The V gene is TRBV20-1, the J gene TRBJ2-3, with 7 bases identical to TRBD1. The trim removed 3 bases at V and 2 bases at J, leaving 8 bases unmatched. The CDR3 has 15 amino acids. Per the germline V gene, CDR1 is DFQATT and CDR2 is SNEGSKA (reference sequence). Here the CDR3 reads CSAREGTDPTDTQYF. DNA for the CDR3: TGCAGTGCTAGGGAAGGGACAGACCCCACAGATACGCAGTATTTT.

This clonotype was seen ten or more times. The chain uses TRBV20-1 and TRBJ2-7, with D possibly being TRBD1 (6 bases). V lost 1 base to trimming and J lost 7 bases, with 14 bases between them. There are 13 residues in the CDR3. Germline CDR1 is DFQATT and CDR2 is SNEGSKA (reference sequence). CDR3 amino acids: CSARGGQGFEQYF. The CDR3 bases are TGCAGTGCTAGAGGGGGGCAGGGCTTTGAGCAGTACTTC.

The sample holds many counts of this clonotype. The chain carries TRBV2 and TRBJ2-2, with no clear D. The V gene's germline CDR1 is SNHLY and CDR2 FYNNEI. This CDR3 is 13 amino acids long. The V and J ends lost 5 bases and 4 bases respectively, with 8 bases between them. The CDR3 here is CASSPDLTGELFF. CDR3 sequence (DNA): TGTGCCAGCAGTCCCGACCTCACCGGGGAGCTGTTTTTT.